This TCR beta chain originates from a study of blood T cell repertoires in COVID-19. Study in general: Researchers got acute and convalescent COVID-19 samples from the United States, Italy and Spain. In each case, the material was cDNA or gDNA derived from T cells, B-cell-depleted T cells, or PBMCs.

This CDR3 comprises 14 residues. Per the germline V gene, CDR1 is MGHRA and CDR2 is YSYEKL. V lost 6 bases to trimming and J lost 0 bases, with 12 bases between them. Original data processing: Counts of nucleated cells, estimated from reference gene primer amplification, were obtained. Sequencing used immunoSEQ multiplex PCR; TCRdb keeps in-frame clones, though not all of them. V, J and clone size are those of that table, while D and trimming were read from the DNA. This table has tens of thousands of clones, roughly 82% appearing once. V is TRBV4-1 and J is TRBJ2-7, with a possible D match to TRBD1 (5 bases). The sequenced sample was peripheral blood. The TCR sequence derives from a woman in her fifties or sixties with acute or convalescent COVID-19. The CDR3 DNA reads TGCGCCAGCAGGAGGCTCGACAGCTCCTACGAGCAGTACTTC. This codes for CASRRLDSSYEQYF.